The clone carrying this T cell receptor beta chain was seen at least ten times. The antigen remains undetermined. The source of the sample is a study of identical twins. Study-wide results and caveats: When twins shared out-of-frame alpha sequences, those sequences had excess low generation probability.

With template switching, a universal primer site was added, and the cDNA carried unique molecular identifiers. TCRdb independently ran MiXCR on the 5' RACE reads; one entry per CDR3 protein. The profile shows a few hundred thousand distinct CDR3 sequences, around 9.6% of them singletons. V lost 6 bases and J lost 8, with 11 bases in between. The CDR3 runs to 12 residues. Germline CDR1 is MNHEY and CDR2 is SVGEGT. Healthy Caucasians alone served as donors. These same records also appear under a second study, on yellow fever vaccine responses in identical twins.

Source material: PBMCs. The sequence came from a woman under 30 in good health. The gene calls are TRBV6-2 or TRBV6-3 and TRBJ2-1, with a weak D call TRBD1 (6 bases). For the CDR3, the DNA is TGTGCCAGCAGCCGGACAGTAGATGAGCAGTTCTTC. As protein: CASSRTVDEQFF.